These 21 T cell receptor beta chains were sequenced from one sample in a study of shared clonotypes between healthy human individuals. Using immunoSEQ multiplex PCR, the repertoire was profiled, and TCRdb retains in-frame clones only, with some absent. The table has hundreds of thousands of clones, roughly 80% seen once. The sequencing input was PBMCs. The receptor set was obtained from a woman aged 40 to 50 in good health. Some clones in this sample may be carry-over from other donors' samples.

V gene TRBV5-1 combines with J gene TRBJ2-2, with D possibly matching TRBD2 (6 bases). This CDR3 is built from 15 residues. V lost 5 bases, J lost 4 bases, and 15 bases lay in between. The germline V gene encodes CDR1 SGHRS and CDR2 YFSETQ. CDR3 residues: CASRSGGSGTGELFF. The CDR3, as DNA: TGCGCCAGCAGATCTGGAGGGTCCGGCACCGGGGAGCTGTTTTTT.

Only one count was recorded for this clone. The rearrangement links TRBV30 to TRBJ2-4; D unclear. CDR3 size: 13 residues. The germline V gene encodes CDR1 GTSNPN and CDR2 SVGIG (reference sequence). Trimming removed 0 bases from V and 7 bases from J, with 10 bases in between. CDR3 region: CAWSVSLGNIQYF. CDR3 bases: TGTGCCTGGAGTGTGTCCCTTGGGAACATTCAGTACTTC.

J is TRBJ2-1 and V is TRBV7-6; weak D call: TRBD1 (6 bases). The CDR3 spans 14 residues. V was shortened by 7 bases and J by 2 bases, with 12 bases between the two germline ends. Germline V gene lookup returns CDR1 SGHVS and CDR2 FNYEAQ. CDR3 amino acids: CASTQGTAYNEQFF. In nucleotides, the CDR3 is TGTGCCAGCACCCAGGGGACCGCCTACAATGAGCAGTTCTTC.

V and J are TRBV19 and TRBJ1-5, with 7 nucleotides matching TRBD1. Trimming took 4 bases from V and 0 from J; bases not matched to a gene: 9. CDR3 length: 17 amino acids. Germline V gene lookup returns CDR1 LNHDA and CDR2 SQIVND (reference sequence). CDR3 sequence: CASSTPHRGGSNQPQHF. DNA of the CDR3: TGTGCCAGTAGTACGCCCCACAGGGGTGGTAGCAATCAGCCCCAGCATTTT.

This clone was counted once. This chain links TRBV4-1 with TRBJ2-5, with 8 positions matching TRBD1. The J call is uncertain, as TRBJ2-7 better fits the DNA end. The CDR3 extends over 15 amino acids. Per the germline V gene, CDR1 is MGHRA and CDR2 is YSYEKL. DNA for the CDR3: TGCGCCAGCAGCCAAGGCCGGACAGGGAGCTACGAGCAGTACTTC. The encoded protein is CASSQGRTGSYEQYF.

This clone was observed a single time. This chain links TRBV18 with TRBJ1-1; possibly TRBD1 for D (6 bases). Germline CDR1 is KGHSH and CDR2 is LQKENI. The CDR3 runs 20 residues. Trimming removed 4 bases at V and 4 bases at J, with 31 bases between. CDR3 sequence: CASSHQPKGGASSVSTEAFF. CDR3 DNA: TGTGCCAGCTCACATCAACCAAAGGGGGGGGCTAGTTCCGTAAGCACTGAAGCTTTCTTT.

The chain recombines TRBV5-1 with TRBJ1-2; TRBD1 agrees at 10 bases. J was trimmed by 8 bases and V by 3 bases; bases with no gene match: 10. Germline V gene data show CDR1 as SGHRS and CDR2 as YFSETQ. The CDR3 runs 15 residues. CDR3 nucleotide sequence: TGCGCCAGCAGCTCAACCGGGACAGGGGAGTGGGGCTACACCTTC. Translating gives CASSSTGTGEWGYTF.

The chain has TRBV9 and TRBJ1-1; no firm D call. Trimming left V 0 bases short and J 5 bases short, with 11 bases between. The CDR3 is made up of 14 amino acids. Looked up from germline, CDR1 is SGDLS and CDR2 is YYNGEE. The CDR3 here is CASSVDPVGTEAFF. The CDR3 DNA reads TGTGCCAGCAGCGTAGATCCGGTCGGAACTGAAGCTTTCTTT.

As to this clone: A read error may account for a junction end that differs from germline. The chain uses TRBV28 and TRBJ2-7; the D is unclear. The germline CDR1 and CDR2 sequences are MDHEN and SYDVKM. There are 11 residues in the CDR3. CDR3: CASSLNYKQYF. The CDR3 region has the DNA TGTGCCAGCAGTCTAAACTACAAGCAGTACTTC.

The rearrangement uses TRBV15 and TRBJ2-7; D is undetermined. Between the trimmed V and J ends, which lost 0 bases and 2 bases, there was a span of 11 bases. CDR1 and CDR2 from the germline V gene are LNHNV and YYDKDF (reference sequence). This CDR3 spans 15 amino acids. CDR3 in amino acids: CATSRDLSGPYEQYF. CDR3 nucleotide sequence: TGTGCCACCAGCAGAGATCTTAGTGGCCCCTACGAGCAGTACTTC.

This chain links TRBV6-1 with TRBJ2-5; a weak D match, TRBD2 (5 bases). V was pared by 7 bases and J by 1 base, with 10 bases between. The CDR3 contains 13 residues. Germline CDR1 is MNHNS and CDR2 is SASEGT. The CDR3 DNA reads TGTGCCAGCATAAGAGGGTCCCAAGAGACCCAGTACTTC. Its translation: CASIRGSQETQYF.

The chain employs TRBV11-2 and TRBJ2-5; D not certain. V was clipped by 4 bases and J by 5 bases, with 11 bases between them. The germline CDR1 and CDR2 sequences are SGHAT and FQNNGV. This CDR3 has 13 amino acids. CDR3 in amino acids: CASSSGHRETQYF. The CDR3, as DNA: TGTGCCAGCAGCTCCGGCCACCGGGAGACCCAGTACTTC.

This rearrangement joins TRBV11-2 to TRBJ2-3; D uncertain. The CDR3 is made up of 15 amino acids. Germline-derived CDR1 and CDR2 are SGHAT and FQNNGV. Trimming cost V 0 bases and J 6 bases, with 13 bases left between them. The CDR3 spells CASSLDLPPPDTQYF. CDR3 nucleotide sequence: TGTGCCAGCAGCTTAGATCTCCCCCCTCCGGATACGCAGTATTTT.

This rearrangement joins TRBV19 to TRBJ1-5, with 12 bases matching TRBD1. V shed 4 bases, J shed 4 bases, and the junction held 11 bases outside the gene matches. This CDR3 comprises 18 residues. CDR1 is LNHDA and CDR2 is SQIVND in the germline V gene (reference sequence). The CDR3 is CASSNPSGQGARNQPQHF. As DNA, the CDR3 is TGTGCCAGTAGTAATCCCTCGGGACAGGGGGCGCGGAATCAGCCCCAGCATTTT. Looking up the rest from reference TRBV19 and TRBJ1-5 gives the full variable domain: DGGITQSPKYLFRKEGQNVTLSCEQNLNHDAMYWYRQDPGQGLRLIYYSQIVNDFQKGDIAEGYSVSREKKESFPLTVTSAQKNPTAFYLCASSNPSGQGARNQPQHFGDGTRLSIL.

This chain joins TRBV5-1 and TRBJ2-7, with 8 nucleotides matching TRBD1. Trimming removed 4 bases from V and 5 bases from J; junction bases left unmatched: 8. The CDR3 covers 14 residues. Per germline, CDR1 SGHRS and CDR2 YFSETQ. CDR3 coding DNA: TGCGCCAGCAGCCCCGGACAGGGAGGCGACGAGCAGTACTTC. The encoded protein is CASSPGQGGDEQYF.

The DNA for the CDR3 is TGTGCCAGCAGCGCGGACAGGGAAATCCACACTGAAGCTTTCTTT. It yields the protein CASSADREIHTEAFF. The chain has TRBV2 and TRBJ1-1; 8 bases match TRBD1. CDR1 is SNHLY, CDR2 FYNNEI, per germline. With 6 bases clipped from V and 3 bases from J, the junction kept 9 bases outside the gene matches. This CDR3 region has 15 residues.

The chain's CDR3 is CATSRAAGTQPQHF. DNA of the CDR3: TGTGCCACCAGCAGAGCGGCAGGAACTCAGCCCCAGCATTTT. The chain has TRBV15 and TRBJ1-5; no clear D gene. CDR3 length: 14 amino acids. The germline V gene has CDR1 LNHNV and CDR2 YYDKDF (reference sequence). The germline V and J ends were trimmed by 1 base and 6 bases, with 10 bases remaining between them.

The chain couples TRBV15 to TRBJ2-7; D gene uncertain. This CDR3 comprises 14 residues. Deletions cut 0 bases from V and 2 bases from J, with 8 bases between. The germline gives CDR1 LNHNV, CDR2 YYDKDF (reference sequence). CDR3 residues: CATSRDRNAYEQYF. In nucleotides, the CDR3 is TGTGCCACCAGCAGAGATCGAAATGCCTACGAGCAGTACTTC.

The rearrangement links TRBV11-2 to TRBJ2-7; TRBD2 matches 8 bases. V trimming: 5 bases; J trimming: 5 bases; junction bases outside the gene matches: 5. The CDR3 sequence is 13 residues long. Looked up from germline, CDR1 is SGHAT and CDR2 is FQNNGV. Here the CDR3 reads CASSVGTRDEQYF. The CDR3 DNA reads TGTGCCAGCAGCGTCGGGACTAGAGACGAGCAGTACTTC.

J is TRBJ2-7 and V is TRBV6-4, with TRBD2 matching over 7 bases. The CDR3 totals 13 residues. CDR1 is MRHNA and CDR2 is SNTAGT in the germline V gene. V shed 6 bases, J shed 7 bases, and the junction held 9 bases outside the gene matches. Written as DNA, the CDR3 is TGTGCCAGCAGCCCAGGGACTACCCAGGAGCAGTACTTC. Translating gives CASSPGTTQEQYF.

This clone was recorded at least ten times. The chain links TRBV2 to TRBJ2-1; 8 bases line up with TRBD1. The CDR3 has 15 residues. Germline CDR1 SNHLY, CDR2 FYNNEI. V gave up 6 bases and J gave up 4 bases; unmatched junction bases: 8. The CDR3 loop reads CASRRGTGGYNEQFF. The CDR3 bases are TGTGCCAGCAGGAGGGGGACAGGCGGATACAATGAGCAGTTCTTC.